A single sample is the source of the 24 T cell receptor beta chains below, sequenced in a study of cytomegalovirus exposure and HLA in healthy donors. Libraries were prepared by immunoSEQ multiplex PCR; TCRdb keeps only in-frame clonotypes and omits some of them. The table lists 150,000 to 200,000 clones, 80% to 85% of them singletons. The sample was PBMCs. These receptors were collected from a man younger than 40 in good health and CMV-seropositive.

The CDR3 is CASSSVAGTGELFF. In DNA, the CDR3 is TGTGCCAGCAGCTCGGTAGCGGGGACCGGGGAGCTGTTTTTT. V usage is TRBV7-3 and J usage is TRBJ2-2, with TRBD2 identical over 8 bases. V trimming: 4 bases; J trimming: 5 bases; junction bases outside the gene matches: 3. Germline-derived CDR1 and CDR2 are SGHTA and FQGTGA. The CDR3 covers 14 residues.

This chain links TRBV13 with TRBJ1-5; D is ambiguous. V lost 0 bases and J lost 0, with 6 bases in between. Per germline, CDR1 PRHDT and CDR2 FYEKMQ (reference sequence). This CDR3 is 15 amino acids long. CDR3 bases: TGTGCCAGCAGCTTAGGCGGTAATAGCAATCAGCCCCAGCATTTT. Its protein is CASSLGGNSNQPQHF. The whole variable domain, remainder taken from reference TRBV13 and TRBJ1-5, is AAGVIQSPRHLIKEKRETATLKCYPIPRHDTVYWYQQGPGQDPQFLISFYEKMQSDKGSIPDRFSAQQFSDYHSELNMSSLELGDSALYFCASSLGGNSNQPQHFGDGTRLSIL.

The rearrangement links TRBV6-5 to TRBJ1-5; D gene ambiguous. The CDR3 spans 13 residues. V was cut by 5 bases and J by 1 base, with 6 bases left in between. Germline CDR1 and CDR2: MNHEY and SVGAGI. The CDR3 here is CASSPLSNQPQHF. For the CDR3, the DNA is TGTGCCAGCAGTCCCCTCAGCAATCAGCCCCAGCATTTT.

The chain combines TRBV5-1 with TRBJ2-7, with D tentatively TRBD2 (6 bases). The V end was cut by 5 bases, the J end by 3 bases, with 18 bases between. Germline CDR1 is SGHRS and CDR2 is YFSETQ. This CDR3 spans 15 amino acids. This CDR3 is CASSLILGGDYEQYF. Here the CDR3 DNA reads TGCGCCAGCAGTCTCATCCTGGGGGGTGACTACGAGCAGTACTTC.

The genes are TRBV6-5 and TRBJ1-5; 8 positions match TRBD1. CDR3 length equals 15 residues. Losses at the gene ends were 1 base for V and 3 bases for J; bases not matched to a gene: 2. Germline CDR1 MNHEY, CDR2 SVGAGI. The CDR3 DNA reads TGTGCCAGCAGTTACTACCAGGGGGCCAATCAGCCCCAGCATTTT. It translates to CASSYYQGANQPQHF.

The rearrangement joins TRBV11-2 to TRBJ2-2, with 15 bases aligning to TRBD2. V dropped 1 base and J dropped 7; count of bases not matched to a gene: 10. The CDR3 length is 19 residues. Germline CDR1 is SGHAT and CDR2 is FQNNGV. CDR3 loop: CASSLALGLAGGSGGELFF. The CDR3, as DNA: TGTGCCAGCAGCTTAGCCTTGGGACTAGCGGGAGGATCAGGCGGGGAGCTGTTTTTT.

The chain recombines TRBV5-6 with TRBJ1-1; D remains ambiguous. From germline, CDR1 is SGHDT and CDR2 YYEEEE. The CDR3 contains 14 residues. Trimming left V 4 bases short and J 5 bases short, with 15 bases between. Written as DNA, the CDR3 is TGTGCCAGCAGCCACGCGGTCGGGTTGACTGAAGCTTTCTTT. Translation: CASSHAVGLTEAFF.

The chain links TRBV28 to TRBJ2-2, with D perhaps TRBD1 (6 bases). The CDR3 length is 13 residues. From germline, CDR1 is MDHEN and CDR2 SYDVKM. V was trimmed by 10 bases and J by 7 bases, leaving 16 bases between them. This CDR3 is CAIKTGRGGELFF. CDR3 coding DNA: TGTGCCATCAAGACAGGCCGGGGCGGGGAGCTGTTTTTT.

This clone has more than one count but fewer than ten. The sample contains more than one DNA sequence encoding this CDR3. The J gene is TRBJ1-5, the V gene TRBV6-1; D is unclear. Deletions cut 5 bases from V and 4 bases from J, with 15 bases between. Germline V CDR1 and CDR2: MNHNS, SASEGT. The CDR3 has 15 residues. The CDR3 nucleotides read TGTGCCAGCAGTTCACCCGGCGGGGTTAATCAGCCCCAGCATTTT. Translated, it gives CASSSPGGVNQPQHF.

V gene TRBV9 combines with J gene TRBJ1-5; no clear D. CDR3 length equals 14 residues. The V and J ends lost 4 bases and 3 bases respectively, with 11 bases between them. CDR1 SGDLS and CDR2 YYNGEE come from the germline V gene. CDR3 residues: CASSPRAANQPQHF. The CDR3 region has the DNA TGTGCCAGCAGCCCTCGCGCTGCCAATCAGCCCCAGCATTTT. The variable domain in full, completed from reference TRBV9 and TRBJ1-5, reads DSGVTQTPKHLITATGQRVTLRCSPRSGDLSVYWYQQSLDQGLQFLIQYYNGEERAKGNILERFSAQQFPDLHSELNLSSLELGDSALYFCASSPRAANQPQHFGDGTRLSIL.

The chain employs TRBV19 and TRBJ2-7, with 9 nucleotides matching TRBD1. The CDR3 runs 16 residues. Germline-derived CDR1 and CDR2 are LNHDA and SQIVND (reference sequence). J gave up 5 bases and V 5 bases, and 13 bases lay outside the gene matches. For the CDR3, the DNA is TGTGCCAGTAGTGACCGTGGGACAGGGCAAGCGAACGAGCAGTACTTC. Encoded protein: CASSDRGTGQANEQYF. Drawing the rest from reference TRBV19 and TRBJ2-7, the complete variable domain is DGGITQSPKYLFRKEGQNVTLSCEQNLNHDAMYWYRQDPGQGLRLIYYSQIVNDFQKGDIAEGYSVSREKKESFPLTVTSAQKNPTAFYLCASSDRGTGQANEQYFGPGTRLTVT.

This rearrangement joins TRBV28 to TRBJ2-5; D is perhaps TRBD1 (6 bases). This CDR3 comprises 14 residues. With 6 bases removed from V and 1 base from J, the gap between germline ends came to 12 bases. In germline, CDR1 is MDHEN, CDR2 SYDVKM. CDR3 sequence (DNA): TGTGCCAGCAGCTCCGGACAGCTCCAAGAGACCCAGTACTTC. Translating it yields CASSSGQLQETQYF.

The V and J genes are TRBV6-5 and TRBJ2-7, with D unclear. The germline V gene encodes CDR1 MNHEY and CDR2 SVGAGI. The V and J ends lost 0 bases and 7 bases respectively, with 10 bases between them. This CDR3 has 13 residues. CDR3 bases: TGTGCCAGCAGTTACTCACCCGGGTTGGAGCAGTACTTC. Its protein is CASSYSPGLEQYF.

This chain links TRBV5-4 with TRBJ1-2; 7 nucleotides line up with TRBD1. The CDR3 is made up of 14 amino acids. Germline CDR1 reads SGHNT; CDR2 reads YYREEE (reference sequence). The V and J ends lost 2 bases and 2 bases, in that order; junction bases with no gene match: 3. CDR3 sequence: CASSFRGPNYGYTF. The CDR3 bases are TGTGCCAGCAGCTTTAGGGGGCCGAACTATGGCTACACCTTC. The variable domain in full, with the rest retrieved from reference TRBV5-4 and TRBJ1-2, is ETGVTQSPTHLIKTRGQQVTLRCSSQSGHNTVSWYQQALGQGPQFIFQYYREEENGRGNFPPRFSGLQFPNYSSELNVNALELDDSALYLCASSFRGPNYGYTFGSGTRLTVV.

This chain links TRBV11-2 with TRBJ2-7; possible D gene TRBD1, 7 bases. Germline V CDR1 and CDR2: SGHAT, FQNNGV. CDR3 length: 19 amino acids. V gave up 2 bases and J gave up 3 bases, with 26 bases separating them. CDR3 residues: CASSLQGGDVSRLGYEQYF. In nucleotides, the CDR3 is TGTGCCAGCAGCTTACAGGGGGGAGATGTTTCACGTCTAGGCTACGAGCAGTACTTC.

The chain links TRBV10-3 to TRBJ2-1; D remains ambiguous. Trimming took off 6 bases at V and 2 bases at J, with 8 bases between the two ends. CDR3 length: 13 amino acids. Germline V gene lookup returns CDR1 ENHRY and CDR2 SYGVKD. CDR3: CAIRTETYNEQFF. CDR3 coding DNA: TGTGCCATCAGAACGGAGACCTACAATGAGCAGTTCTTC.

This sequence joins TRBV5-6 and TRBJ1-5, with TRBD1 matching over 8 bases. Germline CDR1 is SGHDT and CDR2 is YYEEEE. Unmatched junction bases numbered 9, after V lost 4 bases and J lost 6 bases. The CDR3 contains 15 residues. The CDR3 bases are TGTGCCAGCAGCGAATGGCAGGGGGCCTTTCAGCCCCAGCATTTT. This codes for CASSEWQGAFQPQHF.

The genes are TRBV30 and TRBJ1-4; a weak D match, TRBD1 (5 bases). V dropped 2 bases and J dropped 5 bases, with 18 bases sitting between them. The CDR3 is 16 amino acids. Germline V CDR1 and CDR2: GTSNPN, SVGIG (reference sequence). The CDR3 bases are TGTGCCTGGAGTAGTCCGGGGGACCGAAGAAATGAAAAACTGTTTTTT. Its translation is CAWSSPGDRRNEKLFF.

This chain joins TRBV29-1 and TRBJ2-1; 10 bases match TRBD2. CDR1 and CDR2 (germline): SQVTM, ANQGSEA. The ends lost 1 base at V and 8 bases at J; junction bases unmatched: 2. The CDR3 sequence is 13 residues long. CDR3 amino acids: CSVEVLAGDEQFF. The CDR3 nucleotides are TGCAGCGTTGAAGTCCTAGCGGGGGATGAGCAGTTCTTC.

The chain uses TRBV27 and TRBJ1-4; a possible D gene is TRBD1 (5 bases). V was pared by 7 bases and J by 2 bases, with 14 bases between. The CDR3 length is 15 residues. Looked up from germline, CDR1 is MNHEY and CDR2 is SMNVEV (reference sequence). In DNA form, the CDR3 reads TGTGCCAGCAAGGCCAGGGTAGGGACTAATGAAAAACTGTTTTTT. Encoded protein: CASKARVGTNEKLFF.

This chain connects TRBV5-1 to TRBJ2-5, with 8 bases aligning to TRBD1. V trimming: 4 bases; J trimming: 5 bases; junction bases outside the gene matches: 10. Germline V gives CDR1 SGHRS, CDR2 YFSETQ. The CDR3 sequence is 15 residues long. The CDR3, as DNA: TGCGCCAGCAGCCCTACTACCACAGGGGGGGAGACCCAGTACTTC. This translates into CASSPTTTGGETQYF.

The V and J genes are TRBV30 and TRBJ2-4; D is possibly TRBD1 (5 bases). V was cut by 0 bases and J by 5 bases, with 5 bases left in between. This CDR3 is built from 12 residues. Germline V gene sequence: CDR1 GTSNPN, CDR2 SVGIG (reference sequence). The CDR3 nucleotides read TGTGCCTGGAGTGTGGGGCAAAACATTCAGTACTTC. Encoded protein: CAWSVGQNIQYF.

This clone was recorded once. The rearrangement links TRBV30 to TRBJ2-1; 15 nucleotides align to TRBD2. Germline V gene data show CDR1 as GTSNPN and CDR2 as SVGIG (reference sequence). The junction had 5 bases not matched to a gene; V was cut back by 2 bases and J by 0 bases. This CDR3 is built from 18 residues. The CDR3 nucleotides read TGTGCCTGGAGTCGGGGACTAGCGGGGGGAAACTCCTACAATGAGCAGTTCTTC. Protein: CAWSRGLAGGNSYNEQFF.

This clone occurred a few times. The rearrangement joins TRBV29-1 to TRBJ2-3; D gene ambiguous. The V and J ends lost 0 bases and 0 bases respectively, with 4 bases between them. Germline values: CDR1 SQVTM, CDR2 ANQGSEA. This CDR3 is built from 13 residues. CDR3: CSVEESSTDTQYF. CDR3 in DNA: TGCAGCGTTGAAGAGAGCAGCACAGATACGCAGTATTTT.